Below, one T cell receptor (beta chain) is given with its context. Only in-frame clones appear in the TCRdb table, and some are missing; sequencing was by immunoSEQ multiplex PCR. This repertoire includes more than 110,000 clones. The sample is drawn from a study of T cell responses to AZD1222 COVID-19 vaccine. The sample taken for sequencing was peripheral blood. This clonotype was sampled from an adult in good health.

The CDR3 sequence: CASSDRAQNTEAFF. CDR3 nucleotides: TGTGCCAGCAGTGACAGGGCGCAAAACACTGAAGCTTTCTTT. The chain couples TRBV2 to TRBJ1-1, with D possibly being TRBD1 (5 bases). This CDR3 has 14 residues. Germline-derived CDR1 and CDR2 are SNHLY and FYNNEI. V lost 3 bases and J lost 2, with 10 bases in between.